The T cell receptor beta chain described here comes from a study of control samples from healthy donors and cancer patients (dated by TCRdb to the early 2020s). Details on this clone: Its antigen is unknown. Per-nucleotide qualities are absent, and no much larger clonotype sits a single base away.

The germline V gene sets CDR1 to MNHEY and CDR2 to SVGEGT. V is clipped by 0 bases and J by 7 bases, and the sequence between their germline boundaries is 18 bases long. Taken from cysteine to phenylalanine, the CDR3 has 16 residues. CDR3 DNA only is kept here, 48 bases in frame from base 1. Libraries were constructed by the immunoSEQ multiplex PCR assay. TCRdb took this table from immuneACCESS and kept in-frame rearrangements with V and J called. Such tables lack part of the clones; where checked against another copy, unresolved V genes explain under half of the gap, and the rest is unexplained. Across this sample there are approximately 58,000 clones, with approximately 90% seen only once. Over 12% of the sample rests with the top ten.

The chain links TRBV6-2 or TRBV6-3 with TRBJ1-2, with the D gene uncertain. The source material was PBMCs. This receptor was taken from a man in his fifties or sixties with head and neck cancer. The CDR3 region has the sequence CASSYSTSVTDIGYTF. Read as DNA, the sequence is TGTGCCAGCAGTTACTCGACGTCTGTCACAGATATTGGCTACACCTTC.